This TCR beta chain came from a study of cytomegalovirus exposure and HLA in healthy donors. Turning to the study itself: The early release's HLA-typed donors yielded some 85 million unique TCRs.

This clone was seen a few times. Its antigen is undetermined. The PCR employed 60 Vbeta primers together with 13 Jbeta primers. Data came from immunoSEQ multiplex PCR; TCRdb stores just in-frame clones and leaves some out. The table has fewer than 150,000 clones, 65% to 85% seen once. CDR1 LNHNV and CDR2 YYDKDF come from the germline V gene (reference sequence). With 0 bases removed from V and 1 base from J, the gap between germline ends came to 9 bases. This CDR3 is 15 amino acids long. Study results and caveats: Highest at DRB1 and lowest at HLA-C, TCR association rates differed among HLA loci in a later analysis. Presence/absence analyses assumed roughly uniform sequencing depth across donors, which may not hold.

Specimen: PBMCs. The chain uses TRBV15 and TRBJ1-1; no reliable D call. The source of this sequence is a man aged 50-59 years in good health and CMV-seropositive. For the CDR3, the DNA is TGTGCCACCAGCAGAGATCTCCTATCGAACACTGAAGCTTTCTTT. This translates into CATSRDLLSNTEAFF.